This T cell receptor (beta chain) appears in the sequencing data of a study of T cell changes during pregnancy in multiple sclerosis (dated by TCRdb to between 2018 and 2020). Regarding the complete study: Changes in the T cell repertoire over the course of pregnancy were examined in this study in women with multiple sclerosis.

There are 14 amino acids in the CDR3, from cysteine to phenylalanine inclusive. Solely the CDR3 DNA is kept, with 42 bases framed from the first base. V is shortened by 0 bases, J by 3 bases, and the region joining them spans 6 bases. The germline V gene gives CDR1 as SGHRS and CDR2 as YFSETQ. Libraries were built with the immunoSEQ multiplex PCR assay. The table was pulled from immuneACCESS by TCRdb, which kept in-frame rearrangements only. Such tables lose some clones; where checked, under half of the loss comes from unresolved V genes, and the rest has no known cause. This sample holds 93,000 or so clones; 92% were observed only once. Of the sample, roughly 0.88% is held by the ten largest clones. Concerning this clone itself: What antigen it recognizes has not been identified. The input lacks base qualities; no much larger clone sits a single base away.

This clonotype originated in a female donor with multiple sclerosis, enrolled in a pregnancy study. The sequencing here drew on peripheral blood, taken after pregnancy. The chain is made from TRBV5-1 and TRBJ2-2; the D gene remains uncertain. The DNA sequence is given as TGCGCCAGCAGCTTGGCGCTATACACCGGGGAGCTGTTTTTT. Its translation reads: CASSLALYTGELFF.